A single sample is the source of the 16 T cell receptor beta chains below, sequenced in a study of HIV-infected patients and healthy controls. MiXCR, applied by TCRdb to the 5' RACE reads, yields one record per CDR3 protein. Here the sample spans almost 65,000 distinct CDR3 sequences, over 15% being singletons. The sequenced material came from CD4+ T cells from blood. These receptors came from a human donor in good health.

This clonotype was seen at least ten times. The chain couples TRBV5-1 to TRBJ1-3; 9 nucleotides match TRBD1. With 2 bases clipped from V and 4 bases from J, the junction kept 4 bases outside the gene matches. Germline V lookup: CDR1 SGHRS, CDR2 YFSETQ. The CDR3 has 15 amino acids. The CDR3 protein is CASSLQGAIGNTIYF. The CDR3, as DNA: TGCGCCAGCAGCTTACAGGGGGCAATAGGAAACACCATATATTTT.

The chain uses TRBV18 and TRBJ1-1; tentatively, D is TRBD1 (5 bases). V was trimmed by 0 bases and J by 3 bases, leaving 11 bases between them. The CDR3 has 15 amino acids. Germline loops: CDR1 KGHSH, CDR2 LQKENI. In nucleotides, the CDR3 is TGTGCCAGCTCACCACCAGCAGGGACCTACACTGAAGCTTTCTTT. Amino acid sequence: CASSPPAGTYTEAFF.

This clonotype was counted ten times or more. CDR3 DNA: TGTGCCAGCTCACCGAGGGCCGGGACAGATTCACCCCTCCACTTT. This encodes CASSPRAGTDSPLHF. The chain has TRBV18 and TRBJ1-6; 7 positions match TRBD1. Germline lookup yields CDR1 KGHSH and CDR2 LQKENI. Trimming took 3 bases from V and 8 from J; bases not matched to a gene: 7. CDR3 size: 15 residues.

The chain links TRBV30 to TRBJ1-5; no firm D call. CDR3 length: 14 residues. CDR1 is GTSNPN, CDR2 SVGIG, per germline (reference sequence). Trimming removed 3 bases from V and 2 bases from J, with 11 bases in between. The CDR3 loop is CAWSGGSGNQPQHF. The CDR3 DNA is TGTGCCTGGAGCGGCGGCAGTGGCAATCAGCCCCAGCATTTT.

This clonotype was recorded a few times. V is TRBV24-1 and J is TRBJ2-1, with D perhaps TRBD1 or TRBD2 (5 bases each). CDR1 and CDR2 (germline): KGHDR, SFDVKD. The V and J ends lost 3 bases and 2 bases respectively, with 10 bases between them. The CDR3 runs to 15 residues. The DNA for the CDR3 is TGTGCCACCAGTGATAACCAGGGACCCTACAATGAGCAGTTCTTC. It codes for CATSDNQGPYNEQFF.

CDR3 in amino acids: CASSLFGGVNNEQFF. CDR3 sequence (DNA): TGTGCCAGCAGCTTGTTTGGGGGAGTAAACAATGAGCAGTTCTTC. The V call is TRBV5-5, the J call TRBJ2-1, with D perhaps being TRBD1 or TRBD2 (5 bases each). This CDR3 region has 15 residues. The ends were cut back, 1 base at V and 5 bases at J, with 13 bases in the middle. CDR1 SGHKS and CDR2 YYEKEE come from the germline V gene (reference sequence).

The V gene is TRBV6-5, the J gene TRBJ2-3, with TRBD1 matching over 10 bases. Unmatched junction bases numbered 6, after V lost 6 bases and J lost 6 bases. Germline V gives CDR1 MNHEY, CDR2 SVGAGI. The CDR3 sequence is 14 residues long. This CDR3 is CASSRRQGADTQYF. The CDR3 bases are TGTGCCAGCAGCCGCAGACAGGGGGCGGATACGCAGTATTTT.

The sample holds a few counts of this clonotype. This rearrangement joins TRBV11-2 to TRBJ2-1, with TRBD2 matching 14 bases. This CDR3 comprises 18 residues. The germline CDR1 and CDR2 sequences are SGHAT and FQNNGV. The J segment lost 7 bases and the V segment lost 5 bases, leaving 13 bases of the junction unmatched. CDR3 in DNA: TGTGCCAGCAGCCTCACCCTAGGCGGACTAGCGGGGGGAAATGAGCAGTTCTTC. It is translated as CASSLTLGGLAGGNEQFF. The complete variable domain, with remaining parts taken from reference TRBV11-2 and TRBJ2-1, reads EAGVAQSPRYKIIEKRQSVAFWCNPISGHATLYWYQQILGQGPKLLIQFQNNGVVDDSQLPKDRFSAERLKGVDSTLKIQPAKLEDSAVYLCASSLTLGGLAGGNEQFFGPGTRLTVL.

This clonotype was observed many times. The V call is TRBV10-3, the J call TRBJ2-3; 7 bases are shared with TRBD2. CDR1 is ENHRY, CDR2 SYGVKD, per germline. Losses at the gene ends were 6 bases for V and 0 bases for J; bases not matched to a gene: 6. This CDR3 is built from 15 residues. CDR3 nucleotide sequence: TGTGCCATCAGATCAAGCGGGACTAGCACAGATACGCAGTATTTT. Translated, it gives CAIRSSGTSTDTQYF.

This clonotype was seen more than once but under ten times. The gene calls are TRBV7-2 and TRBJ2-3, with D possibly being TRBD1 or TRBD2 (6 bases each). The germline CDR1 and CDR2 sequences are SGHTA and FQGNSA. The CDR3 length is 20 residues. V gave up 1 base and J gave up 0 bases, with 23 bases separating them. CDR3 loop: CASSLGRLGGPKSSTDTQYF. The DNA of the CDR3 is TGTGCCAGCAGCTTAGGACGGTTGGGGGGCCCGAAATCGAGCACAGATACGCAGTATTTT.

The chain carries TRBV19 and TRBJ2-2; TRBD2 aligns across 8 bases. V shed 1 base and J 8 bases; nucleotides not matched to a gene: 3. This CDR3 region has 14 residues. Germline V gives CDR1 LNHDA, CDR2 SQIVND (reference sequence). CDR3 bases: TGTGCCAGTAGTATAGTTAGCGGGACGGGGGAGCTGTTTTTT. It is translated as CASSIVSGTGELFF.

This clonotype was detected ten times or more. The chain recombines TRBV5-1 with TRBJ2-1; the match to TRBD1 covers 8 bases. Germline V gene data show CDR1 as SGHRS and CDR2 as YFSETQ. The length of the CDR3 is 14 residues. The V segment lost 3 bases and the J segment 6 bases; nucleotides outside the gene matches: 5. The CDR3 DNA follows: TGCGCCAGCAGCTATTACAGGGGGGTCAATGAGCAGTTCTTC. Amino acid sequence: CASSYYRGVNEQFF.

This clonotype was seen a handful of times. This chain joins TRBV6-1 and TRBJ2-3, with 9 bases lining up with TRBD2. Germline values: CDR1 MNHNS, CDR2 SASEGT. J lost 7 bases, V lost 3 bases, and 11 bases had no gene match. The CDR3 spans 16 residues. CDR3 DNA: TGTGCCAGCAGTGAGTTGTTAGCGGGGGCTGTTTATACGCAGTATTTT. It translates to CASSELLAGAVYTQYF.

At least ten counts were recorded for this clonotype. The chain carries TRBV12-3 or TRBV12-4 and TRBJ1-6; a possible D gene is TRBD1 (6 bases). The CDR3 is 14 amino acids. V was cut by 2 bases and J by 7 bases, with 9 bases left in between. Here the CDR3 DNA reads TGTGCCAGCAGTTTACGGCAGGGGAATTCACCCCTCCACTTT. This translates into CASSLRQGNSPLHF.

Many counts were recorded for this clonotype. The V gene is TRBV27, the J gene TRBJ2-3; the D gene is possibly TRBD1 (5 bases). The CDR3 contains 15 residues. Trimming removed 5 bases from V and 0 bases from J, with 12 bases in between. Germline V gives CDR1 MNHEY, CDR2 SMNVEV (reference sequence). The CDR3 spells CASSLTGFSTDTQYF. The CDR3 coding sequence is TGTGCCAGCAGTCTTACAGGCTTCAGCACAGATACGCAGTATTTT.

This clonotype came up a few times. The chain has TRBV10-3 and TRBJ2-5; maybe TRBD2 (5 bases). The CDR3 spans 12 residues. Germline values: CDR1 ENHRY, CDR2 SYGVKD. Deletions cut 5 bases from V and 3 bases from J, with 7 bases between. CDR3 nucleotides: TGTGCCATCAGTCCTAGCAAAGAGACCCAGTACTTC. Amino acids: CAISPSKETQYF.